The next 3 T cell receptor beta chains were all read from a single sample in a study of T cells in Graves' hyperthyroidism and ophthalmopathy. What was amplified from RNA transcripts were TCR beta CDR3 regions. First-round RT-PCR with HTBI primers amplified the TCR CDR3 region. TCRdb ran MiXCR on the multiplex PCR reads and lists one entry per CDR3 protein. Of more than 300,000 distinct CDR3 sequences in the sample, roughly 15% are singletons; the top ten hold roughly a fifth. Sequenced input: blood. Receptors originate from a woman in her thirties with Graves' ophthalmopathy.

This clonotype was observed at least ten times. The chain combines TRBV7-9 with TRBJ2-3, with D unclear. The CDR3 length is 12 residues. The germline V gene encodes CDR1 SEHNR and CDR2 FQNEAQ (reference sequence). Trimming removed 5 bases from V and 0 bases from J, with 3 bases in between. The CDR3 sequence is CASSASTDTQYF. The CDR3 nucleotides are TGTGCCAGCAGCGCCAGCACAGATACGCAGTATTTT.

There are many counts of this clonotype. The chain combines TRBV5-5 with TRBJ2-5, with D uncertain. Between the trimmed V and J ends, which lost 4 bases and 6 bases, there was a span of 13 bases. This CDR3 contains 13 residues. Germline V lookup: CDR1 SGHKS, CDR2 YYEKEE (reference sequence). The CDR3 loop is CASSEAPAKTQYF. The CDR3 coding sequence is TGTGCCAGCAGCGAGGCCCCGGCCAAGACCCAGTACTTC.

The rearrangement uses TRBV5-8 and TRBJ1-4; possible D gene TRBD1, 5 bases. Germline CDR1 reads SGHTS; CDR2 reads YDEGEE. The CDR3 has 14 amino acids. Trimming removed 1 base at V and 7 bases at J, with 11 bases between. CDR3 sequence (DNA): TGTGCCAGCAGCTTGCAGGGTAGCGCTGAAAAACTGTTTTTT. It encodes CASSLQGSAEKLFF.